Each of the 17 T cell receptor beta chains below was sequenced from the same sample in a study of radiation and T cells in renal cell carcinoma. Produced via immunoSEQ multiplex PCR; TCRdb's table is partial and in-frame only. Of more than 150,000 clones listed, approximately 86% were seen once; the top ten hold 10% to 15%. Stated time point: blood 2 weeks post-SBRT. Treatment denoted: 15 Gy SBRT to primary tumor, nephrectomy 4 weeks later. Here the sequenced sample was blood, taken from a patient whose treatment included radiotherapy and nephrectomy. The receptors come from a woman aged 45-65 years with renal cell carcinoma.

The chain uses TRBV7-2 and TRBJ2-7; 7 positions agree with TRBD1. The length of the CDR3 is 14 residues. The junction had 3 bases not matched to a gene; V was cut back by 1 base and J by 3 bases. The germline V gene encodes CDR1 SGHTA and CDR2 FQGNSA. The CDR3 sequence: CASSLGQGFYEQYF. In nucleotides, the CDR3 is TGTGCCAGCAGCTTAGGACAGGGATTCTACGAGCAGTACTTC.

The genes are TRBV29-1 and TRBJ1-1; 12 bases fit TRBD1. The CDR3 consists of 15 residues. Germline-derived CDR1 and CDR2 are SQVTM and ANQGSEA. V trimming: 4 bases; J trimming: 5 bases; junction bases outside the gene matches: 8. This CDR3 is CSVGGTGGAGTEAFF. The DNA of the CDR3 is TGCAGCGTTGGGGGGACAGGGGGCGCTGGAACTGAAGCTTTCTTT.

The chain links TRBV7-2 to TRBJ2-2; D call uncertain. Germline V lookup: CDR1 SGHTA, CDR2 FQGNSA. The CDR3 is 14 amino acids. With 5 bases removed from V and 8 bases from J, the gap between germline ends came to 15 bases. CDR3 nucleotide sequence: TGTGCCAGCAGCCGAGTTCGTGGCCGGGGGGAGCTGTTTTTT. Its protein is CASSRVRGRGELFF.

J is TRBJ2-5 and V is TRBV4-3; D remains ambiguous. TRBJ2-7 matches the DNA end more closely, so the J call is doubtful. This CDR3 has 13 amino acids. Looked up from germline, CDR1 is LGHNA and CDR2 is YSLEER. CDR3 nucleotide sequence: TGCGCCAGCAGCCAAGAGCTCGGGTACGAGCAGTACTTC. This codes for CASSQELGYEQYF.

V gene TRBV7-9 combines with J gene TRBJ2-1; the D call may be TRBD1 or TRBD2 (6 bases each). The CDR3 sequence is 15 residues long. V lost 1 base to trimming and J lost 9 bases, with 16 bases between them. Germline CDR1 reads SEHNR; CDR2 reads FQNEAQ (reference sequence). CDR3 sequence: CASSLVLDGGGEQFF. The CDR3 nucleotides are TGTGCCAGCAGCTTAGTATTGGACGGGGGCGGTGAGCAGTTCTTC.

This rearrangement joins TRBV7-2 to TRBJ1-3, with D perhaps TRBD1 (6 bases). Germline loops: CDR1 SGHTA, CDR2 FQGNSA. The germline V and J ends were trimmed by 2 bases and 4 bases, with 12 bases remaining between them. The CDR3 length is 15 residues. The CDR3: CASSLQGQLGNTIYF. The CDR3 nucleotides read TGTGCCAGCAGCTTACAGGGACAACTCGGAAACACCATATATTTT.

The J gene is TRBJ1-1, the V gene TRBV11-2; D not certain. Germline V CDR1 and CDR2: SGHAT, FQNNGV. This CDR3 has 14 residues. Trimming cost V 5 bases and J 4 bases, with 14 bases left between them. In DNA form, the CDR3 reads TGTGCCAGCAGCCTTGAAGAGGGCCGCACTGAAGCTTTCTTT. Its protein product is CASSLEEGRTEAFF.

J is TRBJ1-6 and V is TRBV4-1; tentatively, D is TRBD1 (6 bases). Trimming removed 6 bases at V and 18 bases at J, with 27 bases between. This CDR3 is 15 amino acids long. Germline CDR1 is MGHRA and CDR2 is YSYEKL. The CDR3 DNA follows: TGCGCCAGCAGACCCTACTTTAAAGGACAGCTCGAAACCCACTTT. The encoded protein is CASRPYFKGQLETHF.

The chain couples TRBV19 to TRBJ2-5; D is possibly TRBD1 (6 bases). CDR1 and CDR2 (germline): LNHDA, SQIVND (reference sequence). The CDR3 totals 15 residues. V was cut by 6 bases and J by 4 bases, with 18 bases left in between. The CDR3 here is CASSPRRGMGETQYF. The CDR3 DNA follows: TGTGCCAGTAGCCCACGCAGGGGTATGGGAGAGACCCAGTACTTC.

CDR3 sequence: CASSIGQGPSYGYTF. Here the CDR3 DNA reads TGTGCCAGTAGTATAGGACAGGGGCCCAGCTATGGCTACACCTTC. The V and J genes are TRBV19 and TRBJ1-2; 8 nucleotides agree with TRBD1. CDR1 and CDR2 from the germline V gene are LNHDA and SQIVND (reference sequence). The junction had 5 bases not matched to a gene; V was cut back by 1 base and J by 4 bases. The CDR3 contains 15 residues.

The chain's CDR3 is CATSLDYREQPQHF. CDR3 bases: TGTGCCACCAGCCTCGACTACAGGGAACAGCCCCAGCATTTT. The chain links TRBV15 to TRBJ1-5; D might be TRBD1 (6 bases). The length of the CDR3 is 14 residues. V was trimmed by 5 bases and J by 7 bases, leaving 15 bases between them. CDR1 is LNHNV, CDR2 YYDKDF, per germline (reference sequence).

This clone appeared once. The V and J genes are TRBV4-1 and TRBJ2-5, with TRBD2 as a possible D gene (6 bases). Germline V gives CDR1 MGHRA, CDR2 YSYEKL. V was trimmed by 1 base and J by 5 bases, leaving 14 bases between them. There are 15 residues in the CDR3. In DNA form, the CDR3 reads TGCGCCAGCAGCCAAGGCTGGGGGGTGCGGGAGACCCAGTACTTC. Translating it yields CASSQGWGVRETQYF.

V is TRBV7-6 and J is TRBJ1-4, with 7 bases fitting TRBD1. With V trimmed by 4 bases and J by 8 bases, 10 bases remained unmatched. Germline V lookup: CDR1 SGHVS, CDR2 FNYEAQ. The CDR3 covers 15 residues. Here the CDR3 reads CASSSGGGAGEKLFF. Written as DNA, the CDR3 is TGTGCCAGCAGCTCAGGGGGGGGAGCCGGAGAAAAACTGTTTTTT.

The genes are TRBV5-1 and TRBJ2-3, with 7 bases fitting TRBD2. CDR3 length equals 15 residues. J gave up 3 bases and V 0 bases, and 4 bases lay outside the gene matches. Germline V gene data show CDR1 as SGHRS and CDR2 as YFSETQ. The CDR3 DNA reads as TGCGCCAGCAGCTTGGCAGGCGGGGGTACAGATACGCAGTATTTT. Amino acid sequence: CASSLAGGGTDTQYF.

The rearrangement uses TRBV19 and TRBJ2-2; no firm D call. From germline, CDR1 is LNHDA and CDR2 SQIVND (reference sequence). The CDR3 consists of 15 residues. Trimming stripped 0 bases from V and 6 bases from J, with 11 bases between. The CDR3 DNA follows: TGTGCCAGTAGTATAGATCCGACCCGGGCCGGGGAGCTGTTTTTT. It yields the protein CASSIDPTRAGELFF.

The chain is built from TRBV5-1 and TRBJ1-1; D remains unclear. CDR1 is SGHRS, CDR2 YFSETQ, per germline. Trimming cost V 0 bases and J 2 bases, with 11 bases left between them. This CDR3 comprises 15 residues. CDR3: CASSLGPETNTEAFF. DNA for the CDR3: TGCGCCAGCAGCTTGGGACCAGAGACCAACACTGAAGCTTTCTTT.

The chain carries TRBV19 and TRBJ1-5; tentatively, D is TRBD1 (6 bases). The CDR3 has 17 amino acids. From germline, CDR1 is LNHDA and CDR2 SQIVND (reference sequence). Trimming took off 5 bases at V and 4 bases at J, with 21 bases between the two ends. DNA of the CDR3: TGTGCCAGTAGTCCTCTGCAGGGGAGGGGTAGGAATCAGCCCCAGCATTTT. It translates to CASSPLQGRGRNQPQHF.